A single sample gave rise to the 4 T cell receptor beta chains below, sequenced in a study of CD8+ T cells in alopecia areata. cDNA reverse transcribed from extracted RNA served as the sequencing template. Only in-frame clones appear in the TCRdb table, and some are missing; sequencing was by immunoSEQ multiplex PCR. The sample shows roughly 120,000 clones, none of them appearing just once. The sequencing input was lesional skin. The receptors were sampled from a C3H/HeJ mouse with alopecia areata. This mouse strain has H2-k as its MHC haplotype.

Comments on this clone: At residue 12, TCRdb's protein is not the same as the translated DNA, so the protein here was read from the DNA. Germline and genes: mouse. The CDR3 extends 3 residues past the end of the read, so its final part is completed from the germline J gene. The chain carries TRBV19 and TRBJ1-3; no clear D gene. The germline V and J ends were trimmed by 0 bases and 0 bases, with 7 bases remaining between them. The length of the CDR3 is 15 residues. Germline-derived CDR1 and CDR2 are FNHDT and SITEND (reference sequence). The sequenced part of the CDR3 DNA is TGTGCCAGCAGTATAGCTATGGGTTCTGGAAATACG. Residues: CASSIAMGSGNT. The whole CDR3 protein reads CASSIAMGSGNTLYF.

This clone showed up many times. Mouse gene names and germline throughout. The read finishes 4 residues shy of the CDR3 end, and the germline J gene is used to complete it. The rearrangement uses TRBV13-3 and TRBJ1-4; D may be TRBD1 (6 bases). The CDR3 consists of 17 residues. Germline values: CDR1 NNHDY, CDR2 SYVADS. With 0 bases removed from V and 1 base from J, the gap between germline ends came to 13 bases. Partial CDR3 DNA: TGTGCCAGCAGTGATGATGGCCGGGACAATTCCAACGAA. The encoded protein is CASSDDGRDNSNE. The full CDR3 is CASSDDGRDNSNERLFF.

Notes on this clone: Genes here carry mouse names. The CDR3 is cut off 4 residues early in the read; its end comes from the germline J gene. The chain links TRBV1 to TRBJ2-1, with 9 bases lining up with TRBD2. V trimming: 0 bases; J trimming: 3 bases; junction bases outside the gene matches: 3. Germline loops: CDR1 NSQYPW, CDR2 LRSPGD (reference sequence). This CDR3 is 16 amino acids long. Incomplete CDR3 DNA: TGCACCTGCAGTGCAGATGAGGACTGGGGCTATGCT. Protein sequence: CTCSADEDWGYA. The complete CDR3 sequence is CTCSADEDWGYAEQFF.

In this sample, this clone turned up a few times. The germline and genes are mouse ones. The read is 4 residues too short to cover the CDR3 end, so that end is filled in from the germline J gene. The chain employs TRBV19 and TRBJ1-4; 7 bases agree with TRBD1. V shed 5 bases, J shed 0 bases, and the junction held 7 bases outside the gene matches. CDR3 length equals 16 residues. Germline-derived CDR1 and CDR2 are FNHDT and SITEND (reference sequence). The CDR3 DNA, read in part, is TGTGCCAGCAGCCCTACAGGGGTGATTTCCAACGAA. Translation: CASSPTGVISNE. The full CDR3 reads CASSPTGVISNERLFF.